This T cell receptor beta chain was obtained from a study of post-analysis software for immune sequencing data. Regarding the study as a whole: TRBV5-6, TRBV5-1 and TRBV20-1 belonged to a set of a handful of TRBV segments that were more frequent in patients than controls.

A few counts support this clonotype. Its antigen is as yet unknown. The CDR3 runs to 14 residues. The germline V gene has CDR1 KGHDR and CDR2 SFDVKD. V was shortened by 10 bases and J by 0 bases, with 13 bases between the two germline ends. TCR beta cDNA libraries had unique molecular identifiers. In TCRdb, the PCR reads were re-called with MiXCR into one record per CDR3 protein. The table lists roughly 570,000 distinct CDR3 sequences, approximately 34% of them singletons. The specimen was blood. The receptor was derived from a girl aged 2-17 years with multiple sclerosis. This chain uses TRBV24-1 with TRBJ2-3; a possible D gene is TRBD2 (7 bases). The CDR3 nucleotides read TGTGCCACGCAGGGAGGGGGAAGCACAGATACGCAGTATTTT. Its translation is CATQGGGSTDTQYF.